In its sample, the clone carrying this T cell receptor beta chain was seen once. Per the original methods: Using reference gene primer amplification, nucleated cell counts were estimated. Produced via immunoSEQ multiplex PCR; TCRdb's table is partial and in-frame only. D and trimming were read from the DNA, whereas the V and J calls and clone size are those reported in that table. The data show under 300,000 clones, approximately 85% seen once. These data belong to a study of blood T cell repertoires in COVID-19. Study context: In each case, the material was cDNA or gDNA derived from T cells, B-cell-depleted T cells, or PBMCs.

The V gene lost 8 bases and the J gene lost 6 bases, with 10 bases spanning the gap. This CDR3 comprises 11 residues. CDR1 LGHDT and CDR2 YNNKEL come from the germline V gene (reference sequence). This sequence was found in a woman aged 70 to 79 with acute or convalescent COVID-19. J is TRBJ1-2 and V is TRBV3-1 (or the pseudogene TRBV3-2); TRBD1 might be the D (5 bases). Sequencing was carried out using peripheral blood. DNA for the CDR3: TGTGCCAGCTGGGGCCTCAATGGCTACACCTTC. This codes for CASWGLNGYTF.